The source of this TCR beta chain is a study of regulatory T cells in long-lasting Graves disease. Findings of the study overall: Peripheral blood alone, not thyroid tissue, underwent study.

Stated time point: newly diagnosed GD, antithyroid drugs for less than 3 months. Construction of the TCR library relied on RNA isolated from PBMCs. Construction of TCR beta libraries relied on iRepertoire HTBI primers and on Arm-PCR targeting CDR3 regions. TCRdb re-called the multiplex PCR reads with MiXCR, one entry per CDR3 protein. Among fewer than 400,000 distinct CDR3 sequences listed, approximately 20% were seen once. This clonotype has a count of ten or more. No antigen is known for it. This receptor was identified in a female donor with Graves disease. The source was peripheral blood mononuclear cells (PBMCs), collected at new diagnosis, from a patient treated with antithyroid drugs.

In nucleotides, the CDR3 is TGTGCCAGCAGCCAAGATATCCCCATTGTCCTCGAGCCTGGAAACACCATATATTTT. Its protein product is CASSQDIPIVLEPGNTIYF. The chain is built from TRBV14 and TRBJ1-3; no definite D call. Per germline, CDR1 SGHDN and CDR2 FVKESK. The V end lost 0 bases, the J end lost 2 bases, and 20 bases lay between the germline ends. This CDR3 is 19 amino acids long. Together with reference TRBV14 and TRBJ1-3, the CDR3 gives the full variable domain: EAGVTQFPSHSVIEKGQTVTLRCDPISGHDNLYWYRRVMGKEIKFLLHFVKESKQDESGMPNNRFLAERTGGTYSTLKVQPAELEDSGVYFCASSQDIPIVLEPGNTIYFGEGSWLTVV.